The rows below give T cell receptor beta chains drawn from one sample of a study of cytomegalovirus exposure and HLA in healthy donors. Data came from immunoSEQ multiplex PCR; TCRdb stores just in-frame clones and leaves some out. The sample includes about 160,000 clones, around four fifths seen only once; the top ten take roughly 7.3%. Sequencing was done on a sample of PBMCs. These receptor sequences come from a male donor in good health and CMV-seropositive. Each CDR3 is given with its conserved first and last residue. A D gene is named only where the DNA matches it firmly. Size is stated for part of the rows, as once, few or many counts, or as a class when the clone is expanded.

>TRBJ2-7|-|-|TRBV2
TGTGCCAGCAGCTACAGCGAGCAGTACTTC
CASSYSEQYF
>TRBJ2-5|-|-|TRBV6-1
TGTGCCAGCAGCGCACAAAAAGAGACCCAGTACTTC
CASSAQKETQYF
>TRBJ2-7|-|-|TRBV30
TGTGCCTGGAGTTCCTTGAGGGCGGGGGCCTTCTCCTACGAGCAGTACTTC
CAWSSLRAGAFSYEQYF
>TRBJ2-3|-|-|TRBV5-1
TGCGCCAGCAGCTTGGCCGGGGGTGAGGGCACAGATACGCAGTATTTT
CASSLAGGEGTDTQYF
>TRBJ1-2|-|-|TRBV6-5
TGTGCCAGCAGTTACGGGGGGGCGCTTGGCTACACCTTC
CASSYGGALGYTF
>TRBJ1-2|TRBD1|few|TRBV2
TGTGCCAGCAGAGCCTCCAATAGGGGGCTCTATGGCTACACCTTC
CASRASNRGLYGYTF
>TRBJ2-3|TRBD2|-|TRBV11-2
TGTGCCAGCAGCTTAGTAACTAGCGATGGCACAGATACGCAGTATTTT
CASSLVTSDGTDTQYF
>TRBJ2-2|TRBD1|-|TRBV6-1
TGTGCCAGCAGGGACAGGGTGAACACCGGGGAGCTGTTTTTT
CASRDRVNTGELFF
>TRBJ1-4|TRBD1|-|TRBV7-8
TGTGCCAGCAGCTCCGACAGGGTGACCGCTGGGTGGAATGAAAAACTGTTTTTT
CASSSDRVTAGWNEKLFF
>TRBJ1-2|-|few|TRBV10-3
TGTGCCATCAGGGAACAGGGTAGAGTTAGCTATGGCTACACCTTC
CAIREQGRVSYGYTF
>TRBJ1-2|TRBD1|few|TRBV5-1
TGCGCCAGCAGCACAACAGGGGGGATTGATGCTAACTATGGCTACACCTTC
CASSTTGGIDANYGYTF
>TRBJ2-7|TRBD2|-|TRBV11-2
TGTGCCAGCAGCCTCGGGGGGTTAGCCTACGAGCAGTACTTC
CASSLGGLAYEQYF
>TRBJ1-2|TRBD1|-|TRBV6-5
TGTGCCAGCAGGAGACAGGGAGGCGGCTACACCTTC
CASRRQGGGYTF
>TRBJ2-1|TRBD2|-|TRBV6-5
TGTGCCAGCCTAGCTAGCGGGGGGCCCTACAATGAGCAGTTCTTC
CASLASGGPYNEQFF
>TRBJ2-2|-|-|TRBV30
TGTGCCTGGAGTCCAGGGGTCTCCGGGGAGCTGTTTTTT
CAWSPGVSGELFF
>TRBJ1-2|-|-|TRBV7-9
TGTTCCAGCAGCTTTTCCCTGACAGGTCCTTCCTATGGCTACACCTTC
CSSSFSLTGPSYGYTF
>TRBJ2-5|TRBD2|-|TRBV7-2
TGTGCCAGCAGCTTAGGGACTAGCGGGGGCCAACAGACCCAGTACTTC
CASSLGTSGGQQTQYF
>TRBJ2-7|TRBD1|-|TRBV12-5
TGTGCTAGTGGTTTGTCCGGGACAGGGGTCTCCCACGAGCAGTACTTC
CASGLSGTGVSHEQYF
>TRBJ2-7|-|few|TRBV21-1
TGTGCCAGCAGCCCTCGCTCCACACGGGGGGTCCGAACCTACGAGCAGTACTTC
CASSPRSTRGVRTYEQYF
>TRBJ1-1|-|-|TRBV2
TGTGCCAGCAGTGAGGGGGACTTCGTCCTACGAGGTGAAGCTTTCTTT
CASSEGDFVLRGEAFF
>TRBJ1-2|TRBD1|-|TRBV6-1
TGTGCCAGCAGTGATTACAGGGGCGGCTACACCTTC
CASSDYRGGYTF
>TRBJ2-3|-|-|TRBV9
TGTGCCAGCAGCCTCGTGGGGACTAGCACAGATACGCAGTATTTT
CASSLVGTSTDTQYF
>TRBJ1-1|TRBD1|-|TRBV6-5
TGTGCCAGCAGTTACACGGGGACAGGGAACACTGAAGCTTTCTTT
CASSYTGTGNTEAFF
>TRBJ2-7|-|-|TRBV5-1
TGCGCCAGCAGCTTGGACGGACAGCTCTACGAGCAGTACTTC
CASSLDGQLYEQYF
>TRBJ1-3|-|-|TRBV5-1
TGCGCCAGCAGCTGGAGTGGAGACACCATATATTTT
CASSWSGDTIYF
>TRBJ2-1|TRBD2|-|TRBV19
TGTGCCAGTAGTACCGAGCGGGGGGGCTTGAGGAATGAGCAGTTCTTC
CASSTERGGLRNEQFF
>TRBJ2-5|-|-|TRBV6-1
TGTGCCAGCAGTGCAACAGGAGTCCGAGAGACCCAGTACTTC
CASSATGVRETQYF
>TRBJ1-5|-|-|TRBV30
TGTGCCTGGGCACTGTCGAGCAATCAGCCCCAGCATTTT
CAWALSSNQPQHF
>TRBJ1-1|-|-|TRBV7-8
TGTGCCAGCAGCTTAGTCGGGGTAAACGCTGAAGCTTTCTTT
CASSLVGVNAEAFF
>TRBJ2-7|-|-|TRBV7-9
TGTGCCAGCAGCTTAGGGTTCCCTAGCTCCTACGAGCAGTACTTC
CASSLGFPSSYEQYF
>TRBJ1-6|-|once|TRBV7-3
TGTGCCAGCAGCTTATCGGCAGGTTTCAATTCACCCCTCCACTTT
CASSLSAGFNSPLHF
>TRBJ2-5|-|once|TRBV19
TGTGCCAGTAAGGAGTACCAAGAGACCCAGTACTTC
CASKEYQETQYF
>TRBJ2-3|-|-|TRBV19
TGTGCCAGTAGTACCGACAGGATGGATACGCAGTATTTT
CASSTDRMDTQYF
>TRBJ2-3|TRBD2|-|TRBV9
TGTGCCAGCAGCGTAGGGGCTAGCGGGGGGGTGGTAGATACGCAGTATTTT
CASSVGASGGVVDTQYF
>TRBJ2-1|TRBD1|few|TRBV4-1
TGCGCCAGCAGCCAAGCTGGGGGACAGGGTTATGAGCAGTTCTTC
CASSQAGGQGYEQFF
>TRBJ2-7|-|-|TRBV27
TGTGCCAGCAGTTTATCTGTCGATTGGGCACACGAGCAGTACTTC
CASSLSVDWAHEQYF
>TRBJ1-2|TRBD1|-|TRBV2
TGTGCCAGCAAGCTGGACAGGGGGGCTAACTATGGCTACACCTTC
CASKLDRGANYGYTF
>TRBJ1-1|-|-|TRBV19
TGTGCCAGTAGCCCCCTGCAGGGCCGGAACACTGAAGCTTTCTTT
CASSPLQGRNTEAFF
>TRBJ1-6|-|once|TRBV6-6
TGTGCCAGCAGGATCCAGGGGCTCAATTCACCCCTCCACTTT
CASRIQGLNSPLHF
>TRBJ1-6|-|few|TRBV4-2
TGTGCCAGCAGCCCCTCCCAGGGGACGAATAGTTCACCCCTCCACTTT
CASSPSQGTNSSPLHF
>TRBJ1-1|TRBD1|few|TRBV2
TGTGCCAAAAAGGACAGGGCAAACACTGAAGCTTTCTTT
CAKKDRANTEAFF
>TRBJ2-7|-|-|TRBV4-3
TGCGCCAGCAGCCAAGAGGCTCAGGGATTCTACGAGCAGTACTTC
CASSQEAQGFYEQYF
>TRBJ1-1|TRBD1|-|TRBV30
TGTGCCTTGGCCCAGGGACAGAAGAACACTGAAGCTTTCTTT
CALAQGQKNTEAFF
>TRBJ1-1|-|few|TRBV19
TGTGCCAGTAGTGCCCAACAGGGAAGCACTGAAGCTTTCTTT
CASSAQQGSTEAFF
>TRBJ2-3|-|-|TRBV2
TGTGCCAGCAGTTCGACAGATACGCAGTATTTT
CASSSTDTQYF
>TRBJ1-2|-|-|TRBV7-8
TGTGCCAGCAGCTTAGTACGGGACTATGGCTACACCTTC
CASSLVRDYGYTF
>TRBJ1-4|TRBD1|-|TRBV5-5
TGTGCCAGCAGCGGGGTCGGGACAGGGGATGAAAAACTGTTTTTT
CASSGVGTGDEKLFF